This T cell receptor (beta chain) comes out of a study of cytomegalovirus exposure and HLA in healthy donors. Study information: An analysis done earlier identified 90 million to 120 million unique TCR beta sequences from about 179 million T cells. The study, taken as a whole, reports: The classifier reportedly diagnosed cytomegalovirus status with high sensitivity and specificity.

As for this clone: What it binds is unknown.

It was with 60 Vbeta and 13 Jbeta primers that the PCR ran. The table came from immunoSEQ multiplex PCR; TCRdb's copy has only in-frame clones and leaves some out. Among about 200,000 clones listed, more than 60% were seen once. Germline V gives CDR1 LNHDA, CDR2 SQIVND (reference sequence). Trimming took off 2 bases at V and 2 bases at J, with 7 bases between the two ends. This CDR3 region has 14 residues. The sequencing sample was made of PBMCs. The TCR originated in a man aged 40-50 years in good health and CMV-seronegative. This rearrangement joins TRBV19 to TRBJ1-5; D call uncertain. This CDR3 is CASSISMGNQPQHF. The DNA for the CDR3 is TGTGCCAGTAGTATATCTATGGGCAATCAGCCCCAGCATTTT. Full variable domain (rest looked up from reference TRBV19 and TRBJ1-5): DGGITQSPKYLFRKEGQNVTLSCEQNLNHDAMYWYRQDPGQGLRLIYYSQIVNDFQKGDIAEGYSVSREKKESFPLTVTSAQKNPTAFYLCASSISMGNQPQHFGDGTRLSIL.